The present entry profiles one TCR beta chain with its context. Its antigen remains unknown. V was shortened by 10 bases and J by 9 bases, with 10 bases between the two germline ends. CDR3 length: 10 amino acids. Germline values: CDR1 WNHNN, CDR2 SYGVQD (reference sequence). CD45RO-negative cells were positively selected for CCR7, leaving out terminally differentiated effector memory CD45RA+ cells. The sample belongs to a study of shared clonotypes between healthy human individuals. Study in general: Donors had three CD4 naive, three CD4 memory, two CD8 naive and one CD8 memory plate apiece. Points from the study as a whole: Sharing across several donors was seen in about 5% of naive CD4 clonotypes. Naive subsets generally had larger estimated richness than memory subsets.

Sorted-subset replicate PCR reactions contained 150 to 200 ng DNA, corresponding to approximately 30,000 T cell genomes. This table comes from immunoSEQ multiplex PCR, and its TCRdb copy is limited to in-frame clones, with some not included. This table has just over 2,000,000 clones, less than 95% appearing once. The clonotype originates from a man aged 18 to 35 in good health. The rearrangement joins TRBV10-1 to TRBJ2-4; D gene unclear. Sequences were obtained from naive CD8+ T cells sorted from blood. The CDR3: CATWRCIQYF. DNA of the CDR3: TGCGCCACTTGGCGGTGCATTCAGTACTTC.